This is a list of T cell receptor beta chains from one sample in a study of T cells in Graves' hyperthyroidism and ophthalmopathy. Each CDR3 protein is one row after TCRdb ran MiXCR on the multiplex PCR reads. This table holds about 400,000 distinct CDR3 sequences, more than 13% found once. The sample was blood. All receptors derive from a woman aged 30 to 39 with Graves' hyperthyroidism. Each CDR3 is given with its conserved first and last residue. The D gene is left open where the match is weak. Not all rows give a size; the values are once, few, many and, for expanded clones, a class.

CDR3 protein: CSARVEVNEQFF; CDR3 DNA: TGCAGTGCTAGAGTAGAAGTAAATGAGCAGTTCTTC; J gene: TRBJ2-1; V gene: TRBV20-1; clone size: many; D gene: .
CDR3 protein: CAISESAGTGKQYF; CDR3 DNA: TGTGCCATCAGTGAGTCGGCCGGGACAGGGAAACAGTACTTC; J gene: TRBJ2-5; V gene: TRBV10-3; clone size: .; D gene: TRBD1
CDR3 protein: CASRPLLAGGYEQYF; CDR3 DNA: TGTGCCAGCAGGCCCCTTCTAGCGGGAGGCTACGAGCAGTACTTC; J gene: TRBJ2-7; V gene: TRBV6-1; clone size: .; D gene: TRBD2
CDR3 protein: CASSPPTEANEKLFF; CDR3 DNA: TGTGCCAGCAGCCCTCCGACAGAGGCTAATGAAAAACTGTTTTTT; J gene: TRBJ1-4; V gene: TRBV7-8; clone size: .; D gene: .
CDR3 protein: CASGPLAALMNTEAFF; CDR3 DNA: TGTGCCAGCGGACCGTTGGCAGCGTTGATGAACACTGAAGCTTTCTTT; J gene: TRBJ1-1; V gene: TRBV6-1; clone size: many; D gene: .
CDR3 protein: CASSDDSSYNSPLHF; CDR3 DNA: TGTGCCAGCAGTGATGACAGCTCCTATAATTCACCCCTCCACTTT; J gene: TRBJ1-6; V gene: TRBV25-1; clone size: few; D gene: .
CDR3 protein: CASSLWGHAGELFF; CDR3 DNA: TGTGCCAGCAGCTTATGGGGCCATGCCGGGGAGCTGTTTTTT; J gene: TRBJ2-2; V gene: TRBV7-3; clone size: few; D gene: .
CDR3 protein: CASSVASGRSGELFF; CDR3 DNA: TGTGCCAGCAGCGTAGCCAGCGGGAGATCCGGGGAGCTGTTTTTT; J gene: TRBJ2-2; V gene: TRBV9; clone size: few; D gene: TRBD2
CDR3 protein: CASSGGHPSNYGYTF; CDR3 DNA: TGTGCCAGCAGCGGGGGACACCCATCTAACTATGGCTACACCTTC; J gene: TRBJ1-2; V gene: TRBV7-9; clone size: few; D gene: .
CDR3 protein: CASSLREETEAFF; CDR3 DNA: TGTGCCAGCAGTTTAAGGGAGGAGACTGAAGCTTTCTTT; J gene: TRBJ1-1; V gene: TRBV28; clone size: many; D gene: .
CDR3 protein: CASSPWVSGDGYTF; CDR3 DNA: TGTGCCAGCAGCCCCTGGGTGTCGGGCGATGGCTACACCTTC; J gene: TRBJ1-2; V gene: TRBV3-1; clone size: many; D gene: .
CDR3 protein: CASSQATGTYEQYF; CDR3 DNA: TGCGCCAGCAGCCAAGCAACCGGGACCTACGAGCAGTACTTC; J gene: TRBJ2-7; V gene: TRBV4-1; clone size: few; D gene: .
CDR3 protein: CAWKGAGGPYEQYF; CDR3 DNA: TGTGCCTGGAAGGGAGCGGGGGGACCGTACGAGCAGTACTTC; J gene: TRBJ2-7; V gene: TRBV30; clone size: many; D gene: TRBD2
CDR3 protein: CASSLQVFADTQYF; CDR3 DNA: TGTGCCAGCAGTTTACAAGTTTTCGCAGATACGCAGTATTTT; J gene: TRBJ2-3; V gene: TRBV12-3/TRBV12-4; clone size: many; D gene: .
CDR3 protein: CAISESRGSGIGETQYF; CDR3 DNA: TGTGCCATCAGTGAGTCGAGGGGTAGCGGGATTGGAGAGACCCAGTACTTC; J gene: TRBJ2-5; V gene: TRBV6-1; clone size: .; D gene: TRBD2
CDR3 protein: CASSSTGTSGSDEQFF; CDR3 DNA: TGTGCCAGCAGTTCGACCGGGACTAGCGGGAGCGATGAGCAGTTCTTC; J gene: TRBJ2-1; V gene: TRBV28; clone size: .; D gene: TRBD2
CDR3 protein: CATSPGQGPHEQYF; CDR3 DNA: TGTGCCACCTCCCCGGGACAGGGTCCCCACGAGCAGTACTTC; J gene: TRBJ2-7; V gene: TRBV27; clone size: .; D gene: TRBD1
CDR3 protein: CASSWGQGISYEQYF; CDR3 DNA: TGCGCCAGCAGCTGGGGCCAGGGTATCTCCTACGAGCAGTACTTC; J gene: TRBJ2-7; V gene: TRBV5-1; clone size: many; D gene: .
CDR3 protein: CASSYPRVANTGELFF; CDR3 DNA: TGTGCCAGCAGTTACCCCCGGGTCGCGAACACCGGGGAGCTGTTTTTT; J gene: TRBJ2-2; V gene: TRBV6-5; clone size: many; D gene: .
CDR3 protein: CASSLALQREAFF; CDR3 DNA: TGTGCCAGCAGCTTAGCGCTGCAGCGTGAAGCTTTCTTT; J gene: TRBJ1-1; V gene: TRBV7-2; clone size: few; D gene: .
CDR3 protein: CASSYQGSTDTQYF; CDR3 DNA: TGTGCCAGCAGTTACCAGGGAAGCACAGATACGCAGTATTTT; J gene: TRBJ2-3; V gene: TRBV6-5; clone size: few; D gene: .
CDR3 protein: CAISQGAGSTTEAFF; CDR3 DNA: TGTGCCATCAGCCAGGGGGCTGGATCGACTACTGAAGCTTTCTTT; J gene: TRBJ1-1; V gene: TRBV10-3; clone size: many; D gene: TRBD1
CDR3 protein: CASSQDLGLAGNNEQFF; CDR3 DNA: TGTGCCAGCAGCCAAGATCTAGGCCTAGCGGGGAACAATGAGCAGTTCTTC; J gene: TRBJ2-1; V gene: TRBV3-1; clone size: many; D gene: TRBD2
CDR3 protein: CSVEGSGRAAYNEQFF; CDR3 DNA: TGCAGCGTTGAAGGTAGCGGGAGGGCCGCCTACAATGAGCAGTTCTTC; J gene: TRBJ2-1; V gene: TRBV29-1; clone size: .; D gene: TRBD2